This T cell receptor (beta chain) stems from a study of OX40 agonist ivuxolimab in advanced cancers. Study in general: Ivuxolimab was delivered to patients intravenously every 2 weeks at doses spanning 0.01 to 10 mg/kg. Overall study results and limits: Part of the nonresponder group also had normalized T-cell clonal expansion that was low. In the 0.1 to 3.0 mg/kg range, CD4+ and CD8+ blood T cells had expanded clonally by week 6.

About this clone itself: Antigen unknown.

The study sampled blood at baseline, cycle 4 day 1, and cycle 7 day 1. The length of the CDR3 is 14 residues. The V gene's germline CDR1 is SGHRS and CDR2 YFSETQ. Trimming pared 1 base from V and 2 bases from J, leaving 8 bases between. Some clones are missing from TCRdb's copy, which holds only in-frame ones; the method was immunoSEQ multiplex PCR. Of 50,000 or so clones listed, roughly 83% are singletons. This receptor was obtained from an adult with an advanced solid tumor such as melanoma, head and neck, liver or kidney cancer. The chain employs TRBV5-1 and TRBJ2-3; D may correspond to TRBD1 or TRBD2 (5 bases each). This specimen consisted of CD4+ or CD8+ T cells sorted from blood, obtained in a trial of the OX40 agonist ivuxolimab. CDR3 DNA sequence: TGCGCCAGCAGCTTGTACGGGGCCACAGATACGCAGTATTTT. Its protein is CASSLYGATDTQYF.